Below, 10 T cell receptor beta chains from the same sample are listed, as sequenced in a study of cytomegalovirus exposure and HLA in healthy donors. The PCR used 60 Vbeta and 13 Jbeta primers. Sequencing was performed with immunoSEQ multiplex PCR; in TCRdb, only in-frame clones are kept and a portion is missing. The sample has about 70,000 clones; around 89% are singletons. The sample consisted of PBMCs. These TCRs come from a woman in her thirties in good health and CMV-seropositive.

This chain links TRBV27 with TRBJ1-5; the match to TRBD1 covers 8 bases. Germline trimming cut 5 bases from V and 2 bases from J; bases unmatched to any gene: 14. Germline V lookup: CDR1 MNHEY, CDR2 SMNVEV (reference sequence). The length of the CDR3 is 18 residues. CDR3 sequence: CASSDGDRTSEGNQPQHF. The CDR3 nucleotides are TGTGCCAGCAGTGACGGGGACAGGACATCGGAGGGCAATCAGCCCCAGCATTTT.

V is TRBV28 and J is TRBJ2-7; 9 bases match TRBD2. This CDR3 contains 19 residues. With 6 bases clipped from V and 1 base from J, the junction kept 19 bases outside the gene matches. Germline V gene data show CDR1 as MDHEN and CDR2 as SYDVKM. Here the CDR3 DNA reads TGTGCCAGCAGCCTAGTCCTGTTTTCTGGACTAGCGTATTCCTACGAGCAGTACTTC. This translates into CASSLVLFSGLAYSYEQYF.

V is TRBV6-4 and J is TRBJ2-2; 8 bases align to TRBD1. Per germline, CDR1 MRHNA and CDR2 SNTAGT. The CDR3 loop spans 14 amino acids. Trimming cost V 6 bases and J 6 bases; bases outside gene matches: 6. The CDR3 region has the DNA TGTGCCAGCAGCGAGACAGGGGTCGCCGGGGAGCTGTTTTTT. Translating gives CASSETGVAGELFF.

This chain links TRBV11-2 with TRBJ2-7, with TRBD1 matching over 7 bases. The CDR3 contains 15 residues. V was clipped by 8 bases and J by 5 bases; unmatched bases: 15. Germline-derived CDR1 and CDR2 are SGHAT and FQNNGV. CDR3 sequence: CASCPSPDRSHEQYF. The CDR3 bases are TGTGCCAGCTGCCCGAGCCCGGACAGGAGCCACGAGCAGTACTTC.

This clone was seen more than once but under ten times. The V gene is TRBV6-6, the J gene TRBJ2-3; D might be TRBD2 (6 bases). The CDR3 has 13 amino acids. From germline, CDR1 is MNHNY and CDR2 SVGAGI (reference sequence). Trimming took 2 bases from V and 5 from J, leaving 8 bases between them. The chain's CDR3 is CASSYREIDTQYF. The CDR3 DNA reads TGTGCCAGCAGTTACCGGGAGATAGATACGCAGTATTTT.

The chain links TRBV11-2 to TRBJ2-1; 9 nucleotides align to TRBD1. In germline, CDR1 is SGHAT, CDR2 FQNNGV. The CDR3 sequence is 19 residues long. The V and J ends lost 0 bases and 10 bases, in that order; junction bases with no gene match: 19. The CDR3 region is CASSLDEMSWGQGLREQFF. The CDR3 DNA sequence: TGTGCCAGCAGCTTAGATGAGATGTCATGGGGACAGGGACTTAGGGAGCAGTTCTTC. Filled out from reference TRBV11-2 and TRBJ2-1, the complete variable domain reads EAGVAQSPRYKIIEKRQSVAFWCNPISGHATLYWYQQILGQGPKLLIQFQNNGVVDDSQLPKDRFSAERLKGVDSTLKIQPAKLEDSAVYLCASSLDEMSWGQGLREQFFGPGTRLTVL.

This sequence joins TRBV7-9 and TRBJ2-2, with D perhaps TRBD2 (5 bases). Deletions cut 5 bases from V and 6 bases from J, with 13 bases between. The CDR3 extends over 14 amino acids. CDR1 SEHNR and CDR2 FQNEAQ come from the germline V gene (reference sequence). CDR3 in DNA: TGTGCCAGCAGCGCTAGCTTATATCCCGGGGAGCTGTTTTTT. Encoded protein: CASSASLYPGELFF.

J is TRBJ1-3 and V is TRBV7-2; D is possibly TRBD1 (5 bases). With 0 bases removed from V and 5 bases from J, the gap between germline ends came to 14 bases. The V gene's germline CDR1 is SGHTA and CDR2 FQGNSA. The CDR3 runs 16 residues. CDR3 amino acids: CASSLAAAAGRNTIYF. CDR3 nucleotide sequence: TGTGCCAGCAGCTTAGCTGCTGCGGCAGGGCGAAACACCATATATTTT.

This clone was seen once. The chain recombines TRBV9 with TRBJ2-3, with 10 bases lining up with TRBD1. Trimming at V came to 3 bases and at J to 4 bases, leaving 8 bases not matched to a gene. Germline CDR1 and CDR2: SGDLS and YYNGEE. The CDR3 contains 16 residues. CDR3 DNA: TGTGCCAGCAGCGCGCCGGGACAGGGGAGTTCAGATACGCAGTATTTT. Translating it yields CASSAPGQGSSDTQYF.

The CDR3 sequence is CASRTSGANTGELFF. CDR3 coding DNA: TGTGCCAGCAGGACTAGCGGAGCGAACACCGGGGAGCTGTTTTTT. The genes are TRBV2 and TRBJ2-2; 9 bases are a match to TRBD2. The CDR3 has 15 residues. Trimming cost V 6 bases and J 0 bases; bases outside gene matches: 2. The V gene's germline CDR1 is SNHLY and CDR2 FYNNEI.